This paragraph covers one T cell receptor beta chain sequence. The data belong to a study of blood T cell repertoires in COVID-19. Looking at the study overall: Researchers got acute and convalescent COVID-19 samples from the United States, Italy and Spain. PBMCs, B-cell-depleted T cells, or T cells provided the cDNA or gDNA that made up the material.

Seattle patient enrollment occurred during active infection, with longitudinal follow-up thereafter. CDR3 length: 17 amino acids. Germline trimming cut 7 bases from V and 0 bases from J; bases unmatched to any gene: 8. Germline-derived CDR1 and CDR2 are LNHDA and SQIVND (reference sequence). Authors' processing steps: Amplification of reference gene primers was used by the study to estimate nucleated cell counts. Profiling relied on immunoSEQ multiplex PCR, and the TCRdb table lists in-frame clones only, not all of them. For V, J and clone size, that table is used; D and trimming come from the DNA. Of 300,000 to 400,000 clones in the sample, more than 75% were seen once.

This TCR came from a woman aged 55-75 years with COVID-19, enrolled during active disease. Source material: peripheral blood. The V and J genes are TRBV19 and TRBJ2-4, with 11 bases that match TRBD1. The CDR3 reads CASNLGQGVLAKNIQYF. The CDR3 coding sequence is TGTGCCAGTAATCTGGGACAGGGGGTACTAGCCAAAAACATTCAGTACTTC. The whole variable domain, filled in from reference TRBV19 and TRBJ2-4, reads DGGITQSPKYLFRKEGQNVTLSCEQNLNHDAMYWYRQDPGQGLRLIYYSQIVNDFQKGDIAEGYSVSREKKESFPLTVTSAQKNPTAFYLCASNLGQGVLAKNIQYFGAGTRLSVL.